Below, 3 T cell receptor beta chains from the same sample are listed, as sequenced in a study of cytomegalovirus exposure and HLA in healthy donors. With 60 Vbeta and 13 Jbeta primers, the PCR was carried out. The data were produced by immunoSEQ multiplex PCR, yet TCRdb's version contains in-frame clones alone and is incomplete. The repertoire holds over 150,000 clones, with 75% as singletons. Sequencing was performed on PBMCs. Receptors originate from a male donor in good health and CMV-seronegative.

This clone appeared many times. The chain uses TRBV6-5 and TRBJ2-2; the match to TRBD2 covers 12 bases. The CDR3 has 16 residues. The junction had 5 bases not matched to a gene; V was cut back by 2 bases and J by 7 bases. Germline V gene data show CDR1 as MNHEY and CDR2 as SVGAGI. The CDR3 loop reads CASSYRLAGEGGELFF. The CDR3 coding sequence is TGTGCCAGCAGTTACCGACTAGCGGGAGAGGGCGGGGAGCTGTTTTTT.

The chain uses TRBV11-1 and TRBJ2-1, with a weak D call TRBD2 (6 bases). In germline, CDR1 is SGHAT, CDR2 FQDESV (reference sequence). Trimming took 2 bases from V and 7 from J, leaving 18 bases between them. This CDR3 spans 16 amino acids. The DNA of the CDR3 is TGTGCCAGCAGCTTATTTGAAGGCGGGGAATGGAATGAGCAGTTCTTC. Its protein product is CASSLFEGGEWNEQFF.

The gene calls are TRBV19 and TRBJ2-7, with D tentatively TRBD2 (6 bases). Looked up from germline, CDR1 is LNHDA and CDR2 is SQIVND (reference sequence). The V end lost 5 bases, the J end lost 3 bases, and 14 bases lay between the germline ends. The CDR3 sequence is 14 residues long. CDR3 nucleotides: TGTGCCAGTAGTTGGCGGGGCCCTAACTACGAGCAGTACTTC. Residues: CASSWRGPNYEQYF.